This entry is about one T cell receptor beta chain. This sample is part of a study of blood T cell repertoires in COVID-19. At the level of the study: Researchers got acute and convalescent COVID-19 samples from the United States, Italy and Spain. PBMCs, B-cell-depleted T cells, or T cells provided the cDNA or gDNA that made up the material.

Original analysis: Amplification of reference gene primers provided the estimated nucleated cell counts. Using immunoSEQ multiplex PCR, the repertoire was profiled, and TCRdb retains in-frame clones only, with some absent. D and trimming come from the DNA, and the V and J calls and clone size come from that table. The sample has 120,000 or so clones; around 86% are singletons. Trimming shortened V by 5 bases and J by 3 bases, and 13 bases separated the two germline ends. This CDR3 contains 14 residues. The V gene's germline CDR1 is SGHAT and CDR2 FQDESV (reference sequence). The V call is TRBV11-1, the J call TRBJ1-2; D uncertain. The TCR was taken from a woman older than 75 with acute or convalescent COVID-19. The sample was peripheral blood. CDR3 sequence: CASSPNLQDYGYTF. The CDR3 coding sequence is TGTGCCAGCAGCCCCAATCTTCAGGACTATGGCTACACCTTC.